This T cell receptor (beta chain) was documented in a study of response to subunit inactivated influenza vaccine. The germline V and J ends were trimmed by 8 bases and 5 bases, with 25 bases remaining between them. The germline CDR1 and CDR2 sequences are SGHTA and FQGNSA. This CDR3 has 16 amino acids. Each CDR3 protein gets one entry after TCRdb re-called the RT-PCR reads with MiXCR. There are about 540,000 distinct CDR3 sequences in the sample; under 30% occur only once, and 2.5% to 3.5% lies in the top ten. The sample was also linked to a second study, of T cells expressing NK-cell markers. As reported in that work: With UMIs, 5'RACE template switching was used to make TCR beta cDNA. Sequencing of TCR beta repertoires drew on sorted CD3+CD56+NKG2C+, CD3+CD56+NKG2C- and CD3+CD56-NKG2C+ T cells. Seven sequenced donors out of eight were HCMV-seropositive, one seronegative. An anti-gamma-delta TCR antibody confined sorting to alpha-beta TCR T cells across several of the experiments. Top CD8+ clonotypes included the dominant CD3+CD56+NKG2C+ clonotypes in roughly 6 donors.

The TCR comes from a middle-aged man who received an inactivated influenza vaccine. This chain connects TRBV7-2 to TRBJ2-7; D is possibly TRBD1 (5 bases). The source material was CD4+ T cells sorted from PBMCs, sampled roughly 12 days after vaccination. The CDR3 protein is CASGSARGHSGHEQYF. The CDR3 DNA follows: TGTGCCAGCGGCTCAGCCAGAGGACACTCCGGCCACGAGCAGTACTTC.